This TCR beta chain was found in a study of early T cells in non-severe SARS-CoV-2 infection. Study background: Sequencing was performed on bulk RNA from unsorted whole blood, leaving chains unpaired.

Unique molecular identifiers (one per individual cDNA molecule) were attached. TCRdb redid the calling of the 5' RACE reads with MiXCR, one entry per CDR3 protein. Seen here are about 44,000 distinct CDR3 sequences, roughly 23% observed once, and the top ten hold 4.6%. This CDR3 region has 14 residues. V lost 7 bases and J lost 4, with 16 bases in between. Germline V CDR1 and CDR2: LNHDA, SQIVND (reference sequence). The TCR sequence derives from an adult who was a healthcare worker with PCR-confirmed SARS-CoV-2 infection or an uninfected control (not recorded which). V gene TRBV19 combines with J gene TRBJ1-2; tentatively, D is TRBD1 (5 bases). The material was whole blood, obtained at baseline. CDR3 DNA sequence: TGTGCCAGTATCCTACGAGGGGCTCTCTATGGCTACACCTTC. Translating gives CASILRGALYGYTF.